This T cell receptor (beta chain) originates from a study of CXCR3-negative and CXCR3-positive naive CD8 T cells. Study background: Each library held about 1.5 +/- 0.3 million TRB reads, approximately 130 million in total.

A note on this clonotype: Its antigen is unknown.

Germline V gene sequence: CDR1 SQVTM, CDR2 ANQGSEA. The length of the CDR3 is 13 residues. Study results and caveats: High diversity, comparable across both naive subsets, contrasted with much lower diversity in memory CD8+ cells. Cryopreserved PBMCs had partly decreased CXCR3 expression; fresh PBMCs were used in most assays.

All TRB cDNA libraries came from 5' RACE performed with UMI labels. TCRdb re-called the 5' RACE reads; every CDR3 protein appears as one record, without DNA. Its table records some 38,000 distinct CDR3 sequences. The gene calls are TRBV29-1 and TRBJ2-1; TCRdb gives TRBD1 as the D gene, but with no DNA this cannot be confirmed. The source material was memory CD8+ T cells from blood. The TCR comes from a human donor in good health. Some clones in this sample may be carry-over from other donors' samples. CDR3 loop: CSVGVQGDNEQFF.